These 5 T cell receptor beta chains came from one sample sequenced in a study of blood T cells in healthy people across ages. With a J-beta primer mix and a sample-barcoded 5' primer, a second PCR ran about 7 to 12 cycles. A single record per CDR3 protein comes from TCRdb applying MiXCR to the 5' RACE reads. The table lists approximately 1,700,000 distinct CDR3 sequences, about 39% of them singletons. The sequenced material came from blood. The receptors here all came from a human donor in good health.

This clonotype was counted many times. The chain couples TRBV25-1 to TRBJ1-4; no clear D gene. V lost 5 bases and J 7 bases, leaving 11 bases between the germline ends. Germline V lookup: CDR1 MGHDK, CDR2 SYGVNS. The CDR3 is made up of 13 amino acids. The CDR3 nucleotides are TGTGCCAGCAGTCCTACCCTTCCTGAAAAACTGTTTTTT. Encoded protein: CASSPTLPEKLFF.

This chain joins TRBV10-3 and TRBJ2-1; 9 bases agree with TRBD2. Germline V CDR1 and CDR2: ENHRY, SYGVKD. The CDR3 is 15 amino acids. After removal of 6 bases from V and 6 bases from J, the junction contained 9 bases not matched to a gene. The CDR3 protein is CAISQASGVINEQFF. The CDR3 coding sequence is TGTGCCATCAGCCAAGCTAGCGGGGTAATCAATGAGCAGTTCTTC.

The genes are TRBV4-1 and TRBJ2-7; a possible D gene is TRBD1 (6 bases). V was clipped by 6 bases and J by 2 bases, with 11 bases between them. The CDR3 has 13 residues. Germline CDR1 MGHRA, CDR2 YSYEKL. The CDR3 sequence is CASSRQDTYEQYF. As DNA, the CDR3 is TGCGCCAGCAGTCGACAGGATACCTACGAGCAGTACTTC.

This sequence joins TRBV7-6 and TRBJ2-3; 11 bases align to TRBD2. With 6 bases clipped from V and 1 base from J, the junction kept 9 bases outside the gene matches. The CDR3 extends over 17 amino acids. CDR1 SGHVS and CDR2 FNYEAQ come from the germline V gene. The CDR3 bases are TGTGCCAGCAGACCAACCTTTAGCGGGGGGGGCACAGATACGCAGTATTTT. This codes for CASRPTFSGGGTDTQYF.

The V call is TRBV12-3 or TRBV12-4, the J call TRBJ2-3; no reliable D call. This CDR3 is built from 13 residues. V was clipped by 6 bases and J by 10 bases, with 17 bases between them. The CDR3 loop is CASRSTSLGAQYF. The CDR3 nucleotides read TGTGCCAGCAGGTCGACGAGTCTTGGAGCGCAGTATTTT.